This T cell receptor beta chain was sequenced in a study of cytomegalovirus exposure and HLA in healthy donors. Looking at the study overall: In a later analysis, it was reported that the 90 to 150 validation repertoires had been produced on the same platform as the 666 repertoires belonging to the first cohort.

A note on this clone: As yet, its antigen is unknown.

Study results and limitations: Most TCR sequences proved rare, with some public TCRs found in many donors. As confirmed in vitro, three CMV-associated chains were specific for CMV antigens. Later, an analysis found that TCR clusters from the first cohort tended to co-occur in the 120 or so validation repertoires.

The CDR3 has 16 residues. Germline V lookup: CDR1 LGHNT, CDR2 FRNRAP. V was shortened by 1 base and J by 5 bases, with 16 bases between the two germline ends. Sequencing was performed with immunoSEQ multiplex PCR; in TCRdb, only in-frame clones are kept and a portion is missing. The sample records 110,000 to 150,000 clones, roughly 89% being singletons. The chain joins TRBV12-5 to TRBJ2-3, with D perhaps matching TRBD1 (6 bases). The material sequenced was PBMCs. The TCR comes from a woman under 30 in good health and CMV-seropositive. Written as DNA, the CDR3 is TGTGCTAGTGGTTTGGAAGGACAGCAAAGGCTAGATACGCAGTATTTT. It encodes CASGLEGQQRLDTQYF. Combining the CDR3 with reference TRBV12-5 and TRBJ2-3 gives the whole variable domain DARVTQTPRHKVTEMGQEVTMRCQPILGHNTVFWYRQTMMQGLELLAYFRNRAPLDDSGMPKDRFSAEMPDATLATLKIQPSEPRDSAVYFCASGLEGQQRLDTQYFGPGTRLTVL.